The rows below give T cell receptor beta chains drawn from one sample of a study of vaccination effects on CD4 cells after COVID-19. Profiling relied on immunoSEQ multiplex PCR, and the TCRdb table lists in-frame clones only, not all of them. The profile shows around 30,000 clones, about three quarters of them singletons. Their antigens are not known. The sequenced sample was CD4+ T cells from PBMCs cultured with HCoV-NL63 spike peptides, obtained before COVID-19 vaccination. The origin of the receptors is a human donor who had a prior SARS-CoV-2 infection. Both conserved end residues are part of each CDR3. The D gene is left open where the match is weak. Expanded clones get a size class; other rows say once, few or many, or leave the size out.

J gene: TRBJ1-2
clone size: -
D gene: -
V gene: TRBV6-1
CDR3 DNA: TGTGCCAGCAGTAAAGCAGGGAACTATGGCTACACCTTC
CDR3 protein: CASSKAGNYGYTF

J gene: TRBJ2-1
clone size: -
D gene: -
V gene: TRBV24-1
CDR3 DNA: TGTGCCACCAGTGATGATGAGTTACAGGGATATGAGCAGTTCTTC
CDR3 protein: CATSDDELQGYEQFF

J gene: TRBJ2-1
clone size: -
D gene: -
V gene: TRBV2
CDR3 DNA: TGTGCCAGCAGTGAGATTCGGCTCCCAGTCTGGAATGAGCAGTTCTTC
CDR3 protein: CASSEIRLPVWNEQFF

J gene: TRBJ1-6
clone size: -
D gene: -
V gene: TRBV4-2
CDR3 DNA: TGTGCCAGCAGCCAAGATCGCGGGTTAAGCTCACCCCTCCACTTT
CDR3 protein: CASSQDRGLSSPLHF

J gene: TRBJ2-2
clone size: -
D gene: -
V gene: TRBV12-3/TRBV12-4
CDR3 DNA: TGTGCCAGCAGCAAGTACAACACCGGGGAGCTGTTTTTT
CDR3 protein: CASSKYNTGELFF

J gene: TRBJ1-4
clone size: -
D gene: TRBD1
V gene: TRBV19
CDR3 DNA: TGTGCCACTGAGAAGGACAGGGGGGGGACTAATGAAAAACTGTTTTTT
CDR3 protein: CATEKDRGGTNEKLFF

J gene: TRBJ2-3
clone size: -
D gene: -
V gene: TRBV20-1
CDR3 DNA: TGCAGTGCTAGTGGGGAGAGCACAGATACGCAGTATTTT
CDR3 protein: CSASGESTDTQYF

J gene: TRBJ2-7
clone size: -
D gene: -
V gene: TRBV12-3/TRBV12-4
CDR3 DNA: TGTGCCAGCAGCCCCAGGGGTACCTACGAGCAGTACTTC
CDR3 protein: CASSPRGTYEQYF

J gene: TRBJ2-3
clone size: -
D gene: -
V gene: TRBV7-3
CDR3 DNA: TGTGCCAGCAGCATATTTTGGGGAGCAGATACGCAGTATTTT
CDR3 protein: CASSIFWGADTQYF

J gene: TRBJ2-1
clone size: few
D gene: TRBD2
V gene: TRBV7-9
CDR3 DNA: TGTGCCAGCAGCTTAGTCCGGACTAGCGCCTACAATGAGCAGTTCTTC
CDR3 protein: CASSLVRTSAYNEQFF

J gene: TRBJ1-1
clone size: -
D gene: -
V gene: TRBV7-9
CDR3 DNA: TGTGCCAGCAGCTTATTTGGGGGGACGAACACTGAAGCTTTCTTT
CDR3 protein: CASSLFGGTNTEAFF

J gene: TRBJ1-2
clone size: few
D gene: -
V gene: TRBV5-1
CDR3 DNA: TGCGCCAGCAGCTTGTACGGGGGGGGCTATGGCTACACCTTC
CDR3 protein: CASSLYGGGYGYTF

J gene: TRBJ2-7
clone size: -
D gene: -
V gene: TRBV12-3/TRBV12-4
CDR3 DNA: TGTGCCAGCAGCACCGCTTGGGGACAGTACTTC
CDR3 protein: CASSTAWGQYF

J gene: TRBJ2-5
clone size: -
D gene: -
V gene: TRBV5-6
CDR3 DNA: TGTGCCAGCAGCCCAGTGGGCACAGAGACCCAGTACTTC
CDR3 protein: CASSPVGTETQYF

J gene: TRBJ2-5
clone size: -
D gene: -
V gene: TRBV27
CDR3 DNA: TGTGCCAGCAGTTCCCCCAGGTTCAGGGAGACCCAGTACTTC
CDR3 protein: CASSSPRFRETQYF

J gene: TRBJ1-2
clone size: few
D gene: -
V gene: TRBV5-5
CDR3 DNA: TGTGCCAGCAGCTTGGTGCCAGACACTAACTATGGCTACACCTTC
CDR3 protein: CASSLVPDTNYGYTF

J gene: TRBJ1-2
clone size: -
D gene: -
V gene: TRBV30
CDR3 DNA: TGTGCCTGGGGACAGACCAACTATGGCTACACCTTC
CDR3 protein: CAWGQTNYGYTF

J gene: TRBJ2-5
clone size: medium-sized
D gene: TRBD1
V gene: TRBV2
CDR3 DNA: TGTGCCAGCAACAGGGGTCTGCAAGAGACCCAGTACTTC
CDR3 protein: CASNRGLQETQYF

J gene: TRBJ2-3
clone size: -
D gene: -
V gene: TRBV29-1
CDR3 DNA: TGCAGCGTTGTGCGGGCAAGCACAGATACGCAGTATTTT
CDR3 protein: CSVVRASTDTQYF

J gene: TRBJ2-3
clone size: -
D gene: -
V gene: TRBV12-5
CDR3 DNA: TGTGCTAGTGGTTTGGTACAGGATACGCAGTATTTT
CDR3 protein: CASGLVQDTQYF

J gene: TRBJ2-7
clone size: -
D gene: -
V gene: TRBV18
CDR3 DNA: TGTGCCAGCTCACCAGACAGCCCGGTGGGGGAGCAGTACTTC
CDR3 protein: CASSPDSPVGEQYF

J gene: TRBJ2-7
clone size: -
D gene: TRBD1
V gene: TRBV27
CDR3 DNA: TGTGCCAGCAGTTCCACGACAGGGGGCCTCTACGAGCAGTACTTC
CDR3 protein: CASSSTTGGLYEQYF

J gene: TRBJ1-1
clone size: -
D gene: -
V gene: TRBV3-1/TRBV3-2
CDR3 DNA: TGTGCCAGCAGCCAAGGGTCCGTTGGGTCTGAAGCTTTCTTT
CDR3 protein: CASSQGSVGSEAFF

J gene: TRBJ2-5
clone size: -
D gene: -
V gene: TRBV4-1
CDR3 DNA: TGCGCCAGCAGCCGCGGACTTCTCCGGGAGACCCAGTACTTC
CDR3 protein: CASSRGLLRETQYF

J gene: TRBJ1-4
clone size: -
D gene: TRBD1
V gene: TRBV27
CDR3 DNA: TGTGCCAGCAGTTTATCGGGACAGGGTTTCCTCACTAATGAAAAACTGTTTTTT
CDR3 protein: CASSLSGQGFLTNEKLFF

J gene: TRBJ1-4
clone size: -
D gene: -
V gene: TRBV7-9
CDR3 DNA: TGTGCCAGCAGCATTACAGGAGCCGGTAATGAAAAACTGTTTTTT
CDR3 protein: CASSITGAGNEKLFF

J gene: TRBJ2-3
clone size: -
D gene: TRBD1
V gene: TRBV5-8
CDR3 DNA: TGTGCCAGCAGCAGGGACAGGTTTACGCAGTATTTT
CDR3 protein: CASSRDRFTQYF

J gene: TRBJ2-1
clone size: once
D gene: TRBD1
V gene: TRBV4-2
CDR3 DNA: TGTGCCAGCAGCCAAAGTACAGGGGACTACAATGAGCAGTTCTTC
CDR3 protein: CASSQSTGDYNEQFF

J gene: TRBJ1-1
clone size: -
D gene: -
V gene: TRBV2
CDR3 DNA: TGTGCCAGCCGAGACACCTTAGACACTGAAGCTTTCTTT
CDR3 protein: CASRDTLDTEAFF

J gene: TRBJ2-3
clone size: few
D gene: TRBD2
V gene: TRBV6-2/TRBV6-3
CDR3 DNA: TGTGCCAGCAGTTACTTGAGCGGGGGACCCCTTTATTTT
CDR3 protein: CASSYLSGGPLYF

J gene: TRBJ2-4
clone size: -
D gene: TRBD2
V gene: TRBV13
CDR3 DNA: TGTGCCAGCAGCCGAGAATTGACTAGCGGGGGGGCCCGTGGCATTCAGTACTTC
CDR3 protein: CASSRELTSGGARGIQYF

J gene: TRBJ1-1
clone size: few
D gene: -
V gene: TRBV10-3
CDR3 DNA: TGTGCCATCAGTGATTTAGGCAGGAACACTGAAGCTTTCTTT
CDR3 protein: CAISDLGRNTEAFF

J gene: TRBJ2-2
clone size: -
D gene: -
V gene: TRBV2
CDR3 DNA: TGTGCCAGCAGGGGTGACGGAGCGAACACCGGGGAGCTGTTTTTT
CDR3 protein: CASRGDGANTGELFF

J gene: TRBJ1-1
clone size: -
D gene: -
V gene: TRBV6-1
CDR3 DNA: TGTGCCAGCAGTGAAGGGGCATGGGCTGAAGCTTTCTTT
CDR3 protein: CASSEGAWAEAFF

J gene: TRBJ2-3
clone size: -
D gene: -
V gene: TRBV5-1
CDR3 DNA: TGCGCCAGCAGCCGCCTGGGTGAGGGGCGAGATACGCAGTATTTT
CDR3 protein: CASSRLGEGRDTQYF

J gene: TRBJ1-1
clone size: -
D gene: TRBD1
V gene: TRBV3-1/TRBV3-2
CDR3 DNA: TGTGCCAGCAGCCCGACAGGGACAGGACCTGAGGCTTTCTTT
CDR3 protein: CASSPTGTGPEAFF

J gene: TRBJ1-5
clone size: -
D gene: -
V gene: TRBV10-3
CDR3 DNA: TGTGCCATCAGTGACAGGGCGGATCAGCCCCAGCATTTT
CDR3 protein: CAISDRADQPQHF

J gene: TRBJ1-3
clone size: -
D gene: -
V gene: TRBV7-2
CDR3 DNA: TGTGCCAGCAGCTTACTGAACGGGGGTACCGGAAACACCATATATTTT
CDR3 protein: CASSLLNGGTGNTIYF

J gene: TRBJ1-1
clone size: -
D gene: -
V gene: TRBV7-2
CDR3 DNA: TGTGCCAGCAGCTTCTCCGGCGACACTGAAGCTTTCTTT
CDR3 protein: CASSFSGDTEAFF

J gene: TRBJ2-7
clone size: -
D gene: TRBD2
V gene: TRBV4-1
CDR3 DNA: TGCGCCAGCAGCCAAGGACTAGCGGTTACCTACGAGCAGTACTTC
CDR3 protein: CASSQGLAVTYEQYF

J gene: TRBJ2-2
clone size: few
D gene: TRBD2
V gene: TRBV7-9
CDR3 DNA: TGTGCCAGCAGCCAAAAACTAGCGGGGACGAACACCGGGGAGCTGTTTTTT
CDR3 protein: CASSQKLAGTNTGELFF

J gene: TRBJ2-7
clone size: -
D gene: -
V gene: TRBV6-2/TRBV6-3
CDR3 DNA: TGTGCCAGCAGTTACTTTCCGTTCTCCTACGAGCAGTACTTC
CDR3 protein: CASSYFPFSYEQYF

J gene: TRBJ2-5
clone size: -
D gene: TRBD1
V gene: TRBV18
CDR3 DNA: TGTGCCAGCTCACCGCCCGACGGGACAGTCCCCCGGACCCAGTACTTC
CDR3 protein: CASSPPDGTVPRTQYF

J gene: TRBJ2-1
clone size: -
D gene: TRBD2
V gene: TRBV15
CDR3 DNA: TGTGCCACCAGCAGAAGACCACTAGCGGGAGGGTACAACTACAATGAGCAGTTCTTC
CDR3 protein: CATSRRPLAGGYNYNEQFF

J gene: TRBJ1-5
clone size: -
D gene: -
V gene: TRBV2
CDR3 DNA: TGTGCCAGCAGTGATCCCCGGGCGGCTCAGCCCCAGCATTTT
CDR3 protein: CASSDPRAAQPQHF

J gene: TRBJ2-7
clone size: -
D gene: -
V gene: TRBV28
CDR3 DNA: TGTGCCAGCAGTTCCCCCGGGACCCACACCCTTATTCCCTCCGAGCAGTACTTC
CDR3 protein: CASSSPGTHTLIPSEQYF